The 31 T cell receptor beta chains reported below all come from one sample, sequenced in a study of shared clonotypes between healthy human individuals. Clones were sequenced by immunoSEQ multiplex PCR, and TCRdb holds only the in-frame ones, with some missing. The data contain millions of clones, 85% to 95% of them singletons. The sequenced sample consisted of naive CD4+ T cells sorted from blood. Subset given: CD45RA+ positively selected. The receptors originated from a man between 18 and 29 years old in good health.

The V call is TRBV13, the J call TRBJ2-1, with TRBD2 matching 7 bases. The germline gives CDR1 PRHDT, CDR2 FYEKMQ (reference sequence). The CDR3 is 15 residues long. The V gene end was trimmed by 0 bases and the J gene end by 8 bases; junction bases not matched to a gene: 7. CDR3 loop: CASSLGGRALDEQFF. As DNA, the CDR3 is TGTGCCAGCAGCTTAGGAGGGAGGGCCTTAGATGAGCAGTTCTTC.

V gene TRBV2 combines with J gene TRBJ2-7; D is unclear. The length of the CDR3 is 14 residues. V was pared by 7 bases and J by 0 bases, with 13 bases between. Germline values: CDR1 SNHLY, CDR2 FYNNEI. The CDR3 sequence is CASKPSLSSYEQYF. CDR3 nucleotides: TGTGCCAGCAAGCCCAGCCTAAGCTCCTACGAGCAGTACTTC.

The V call is TRBV6-4, the J call TRBJ1-5, with a possible D match to TRBD1 (5 bases). Germline V gives CDR1 MRHNA, CDR2 SNTAGT. V gave up 3 bases and J gave up 7 bases, with 10 bases separating them. There are 13 residues in the CDR3. CDR3 protein: CASSEGLRQPQHF. DNA of the CDR3: TGTGCCAGCAGTGAGGGGCTGAGGCAGCCCCAGCATTTT.

This clone was found once. The V and J genes are TRBV5-1 and TRBJ2-7; 7 bases are a match to TRBD2. CDR1 SGHRS and CDR2 YFSETQ come from the germline V gene. The V segment lost 4 bases and the J segment 4 bases; nucleotides outside the gene matches: 8. The CDR3 has 14 residues. This CDR3 reads CASSPWGGSYEQYF. CDR3 in DNA: TGCGCCAGCAGCCCCTGGGGGGGATCGTACGAGCAGTACTTC.

V is TRBV6-5 and J is TRBJ2-1; D possibly corresponds to TRBD1 (5 bases). This CDR3 contains 14 residues. Germline V gene data show CDR1 as MNHEY and CDR2 as SVGAGI. The V and J ends lost 0 bases and 4 bases respectively, with 7 bases between them. The CDR3 protein is CASSYSRQYNEQFF. The CDR3 nucleotides read TGTGCCAGCAGTTACTCCCGACAGTACAATGAGCAGTTCTTC.

V is TRBV5-6 and J is TRBJ2-2, with D uncertain. The CDR3 contains 14 residues. Trimming took 2 bases from V and 5 from J, leaving 10 bases between them. CDR1 SGHDT and CDR2 YYEEEE come from the germline V gene. The CDR3 loop reads CASSFVKGTGELFF. CDR3 sequence (DNA): TGTGCCAGCAGCTTTGTGAAGGGAACCGGGGAGCTGTTTTTT.

V gene TRBV19 combines with J gene TRBJ2-4; a weak D match, TRBD1 (7 bases). This CDR3 comprises 18 residues. The V end lost 5 bases, the J end lost 0 bases, and 20 bases lay between the germline ends. Germline V lookup: CDR1 LNHDA, CDR2 SQIVND (reference sequence). The CDR3 sequence: CASSSPGDSILAKNIQYF. In DNA form, the CDR3 reads TGTGCCAGTAGTTCTCCGGGGGACAGCATTCTAGCCAAAAACATTCAGTACTTC.

The chain is built from TRBV5-1 and TRBJ1-6, with 10 bases aligning to TRBD1. Germline trimming cut 3 bases from V and 11 bases from J; bases unmatched to any gene: 8. This CDR3 has 15 amino acids. Germline CDR1 SGHRS, CDR2 YFSETQ. DNA of the CDR3: TGCGCCAGCAGCTCGGAGGGACAGGGGTTAGCACCCCTCCACTTT. Amino acid sequence: CASSSEGQGLAPLHF.

The chain uses TRBV7-9 and TRBJ2-7; TRBD2 aligns across 7 bases. V was clipped by 7 bases and J by 3 bases; unmatched bases: 9. Looked up from germline, CDR1 is SEHNR and CDR2 is FQNEAQ (reference sequence). The CDR3 contains 14 residues. Here the CDR3 reads CASTQGEGIYEQYF. The CDR3 DNA is TGTGCCAGCACCCAAGGGGAGGGAATCTACGAGCAGTACTTC.

The sample holds one count of this clone. V gene TRBV2 combines with J gene TRBJ1-2; D unresolved. V lost 1 base and J 7 bases, leaving 7 bases between the germline ends. Germline V gives CDR1 SNHLY, CDR2 FYNNEI. The CDR3 totals 12 residues. CDR3 DNA sequence: TGTGCCAGCAGTGAAGAAGGGTTTGGCTACACCTTC. Protein: CASSEEGFGYTF.

The V gene is TRBV18, the J gene TRBJ2-7, with 9 bases aligning to TRBD2. Germline loops: CDR1 KGHSH, CDR2 LQKENI. The CDR3 spans 13 residues. V gave up 11 bases and J gave up 2 bases; unmatched junction bases: 7. CDR3 sequence reads: CASRASGTYEQYF. CDR3 nucleotides: TGTGCCTCACGAGCTAGCGGGACCTACGAGCAGTACTTC.

The chain recombines TRBV15 with TRBJ2-1; TRBD2 matches at 10 bases. V shed 8 bases, J shed 1 base, and the junction held 2 bases outside the gene matches. This CDR3 has 14 residues. The V gene's germline CDR1 is LNHNV and CDR2 YYDKDF (reference sequence). For the CDR3, the DNA is TGTGCCACCGCTAGCGGGAGTTCCTACAATGAGCAGTTCTTC. Encoded protein: CATASGSSYNEQFF.

V is TRBV7-9 and J is TRBJ1-3; TRBD1 aligns across 7 bases. The CDR3 extends over 15 amino acids. The ends lost 1 base at V and 0 bases at J; junction bases unmatched: 0. Germline V lookup: CDR1 SEHNR, CDR2 FQNEAQ (reference sequence). CDR3 sequence: CASSLGQGSGNTIYF. The CDR3 DNA follows: TGTGCCAGCAGCTTAGGACAGGGCTCTGGAAACACCATATATTTT.

The chain links TRBV7-8 to TRBJ2-1; TRBD2 aligns across 13 bases. Germline-derived CDR1 and CDR2 are SGHVS and FQNEAQ. The CDR3 is 15 amino acids. V shed 5 bases, J shed 8 bases, and the junction held 6 bases outside the gene matches. CDR3 nucleotide sequence: TGTGCCAGCAGCAAACGACTAGCGGGAGGCGATGAGCAGTTCTTC. Its translation is CASSKRLAGGDEQFF.

The chain employs TRBV7-2 and TRBJ2-7, with 11 bases matching TRBD2. The trim removed 0 bases at V and 4 bases at J, leaving 5 bases unmatched. Germline CDR1 reads SGHTA; CDR2 reads FQGNSA. The CDR3 runs to 16 residues. In nucleotides, the CDR3 is TGTGCCAGCAGCTTAGCGACTAGCGGGATTGGGTACGAGCAGTACTTC. Protein: CASSLATSGIGYEQYF.

This clone appeared once. The chain combines TRBV6-1 with TRBJ1-6; 7 bases fit TRBD1. V was clipped by 9 bases and J by 7 bases; unmatched bases: 6. Per germline, CDR1 MNHNS and CDR2 SASEGT. The CDR3 loop spans 13 amino acids. CDR3 protein: CASTGARNSPLHF. In DNA form, the CDR3 reads TGTGCCAGTACAGGGGCGCGAAATTCACCCCTCCACTTT.

The chain couples TRBV7-9 to TRBJ2-1; unclear D gene. V shed 2 bases and J shed 0 bases, with 11 bases lying between them. The CDR3 totals 16 residues. The germline V gene has CDR1 SEHNR and CDR2 FQNEAQ (reference sequence). CDR3 protein: CASSLLRPSSYNEQFF. The CDR3 DNA reads TGTGCCAGCAGCTTACTCAGGCCTAGCTCCTACAATGAGCAGTTCTTC.

V is TRBV9 and J is TRBJ2-7; D is perhaps TRBD2 (5 bases). Germline V gene lookup returns CDR1 SGDLS and CDR2 YYNGEE. The CDR3 has 14 amino acids. V was clipped by 4 bases and J by 5 bases, with 16 bases between them. CDR3 in amino acids: CASSTEDWANEQYF. CDR3 sequence (DNA): TGTGCCAGCAGCACTGAGGACTGGGCAAACGAGCAGTACTTC.

V usage is TRBV5-3 and J usage is TRBJ1-5, with D hard to call. TRBV5-3 carries the ORF label, with uncertain function. The CDR3 spans 14 residues. V was trimmed by 2 bases and J by 2 bases, leaving 8 bases between them. CDR3 in amino acids: CARSLGLGNQPQHF. DNA of the CDR3: TGTGCCAGAAGCTTAGGTCTTGGCAATCAGCCCCAGCATTTT.

The rearrangement joins TRBV4-2 to TRBJ1-6; D call uncertain. Trimming took off 0 bases at V and 7 bases at J, with 10 bases between the two ends. Per germline, CDR1 LGHNA and CDR2 YNFKEQ. The CDR3 consists of 15 residues. CDR3 residues: CASSQDSGLNSPLHF. The CDR3 nucleotides are TGTGCCAGCAGCCAAGATTCCGGGTTGAATTCACCCCTCCACTTT.

V gene TRBV10-3 combines with J gene TRBJ2-3; TRBD2 aligns across 11 bases. The CDR3 is made up of 15 amino acids. V shed 7 bases, J shed 0 bases, and the junction held 3 bases outside the gene matches. The germline gives CDR1 ENHRY, CDR2 SYGVKD. CDR3 residues: CAITRTSGSTDTQYF. The CDR3 DNA is TGTGCCATCACCCGGACTAGCGGGAGCACAGATACGCAGTATTTT.

The V and J genes are TRBV5-1 and TRBJ2-7; 7 bases agree with TRBD1. V lost 7 bases and J lost 0; bases outside the gene matches: 10. The length of the CDR3 is 15 residues. Germline loops: CDR1 SGHRS, CDR2 YFSETQ. In nucleotides, the CDR3 is TGCGCCAGCCGCACCGGGACAGCCCTCTCCTACGAGCAGTACTTC. Its protein is CASRTGTALSYEQYF.

This sequence joins TRBV30 and TRBJ1-1; no definite D call. Deletions cut 1 base from V and 7 bases from J, with 10 bases between. CDR1 and CDR2 from the germline V gene are GTSNPN and SVGIG (reference sequence). The CDR3 consists of 12 residues. The CDR3 spells CAWSALLSEAFF. The CDR3 DNA is TGTGCCTGGAGTGCGCTCTTGAGTGAAGCTTTCTTT.

V and J are TRBV6-9 and TRBJ2-5, with TRBD2 identical over 11 bases. The length of the CDR3 is 15 residues. The germline CDR1 and CDR2 sequences are MNHGY and SVAAGI. V was clipped by 3 bases and J by 6 bases; unmatched bases: 6. The CDR3 sequence: CASSYLTSGVKTQYF. The CDR3 DNA reads TGTGCCAGCAGTTACCTGACTAGCGGGGTAAAGACCCAGTACTTC.

This chain joins TRBV11-3 and TRBJ2-1; TRBD2 matches 10 bases. The CDR3 covers 15 residues. CDR1 and CDR2 (germline): SGHNT, YENEEA. J lost 5 bases, V lost 4 bases, and 5 bases had no gene match. DNA of the CDR3: TGTGCCAGCAGCTCTAGCGGGGGACGGAACAATGAGCAGTTCTTC. Translation gives CASSSSGGRNNEQFF.

The CDR3 sequence is CASSLVHLTDTQYF. CDR3 bases: TGTGCCAGCAGCTTAGTCCATCTCACAGATACGCAGTATTTT. This chain connects TRBV5-4 to TRBJ2-3; D gene uncertain. Germline V gives CDR1 SGHNT, CDR2 YYREEE (reference sequence). The CDR3 totals 14 residues. Trimming removed 2 bases from V and 2 bases from J, with 9 bases in between.

The chain employs TRBV18 and TRBJ2-4, with D possibly matching TRBD1 (6 bases). V gave up 5 bases and J gave up 8 bases, with 22 bases separating them. CDR1 and CDR2 (germline): KGHSH, LQKENI. The CDR3 length is 16 residues. The CDR3 loop is CASSAGIGQSKDIQYF. In DNA form, the CDR3 reads TGTGCCAGCTCAGCAGGGATTGGACAGAGCAAGGACATTCAGTACTTC.

The V call is TRBV7-2, the J call TRBJ2-1; TRBD2 is a possible D gene (7 bases). CDR3 size: 13 residues. The germline V gene has CDR1 SGHTA and CDR2 FQGNSA. V was trimmed by 1 base and J by 10 bases, leaving 11 bases between them. The CDR3 DNA reads TGTGCCAGCAGCTTAGATCGGGGGGCAGAGCAGTTCTTC. This translates into CASSLDRGAEQFF. Supplemented by reference TRBV7-2 and TRBJ2-1, the full variable domain reads GAGVSQSPSNKVTEKGKDVELRCDPISGHTALYWYRQSLGQGLEFLIYFQGNSAPDKSGLPSDRFSAERTGGSVSTLTIQRTQQEDSAVYLCASSLDRGAEQFFGPGTRLTVL.

V usage is TRBV6-1 and J usage is TRBJ2-5, with D perhaps matching TRBD2 (5 bases). The V end lost 11 bases, the J end lost 7 bases, and 17 bases lay between the germline ends. Germline lookup yields CDR1 MNHNS and CDR2 SASEGT. This CDR3 has 12 amino acids. The DNA of the CDR3 is TGTGCCGGCGAGAAGCGGTCAGGGACCCAGTACTTC. This codes for CAGEKRSGTQYF.

In regard to this clone: Additional DNA sequences in this sample encode the identical CDR3. The rearrangement uses TRBV5-4 and TRBJ2-7; tentatively, D is TRBD2 (6 bases). The CDR3 has 13 residues. Deletions cut 1 base from V and 1 base from J, with 6 bases between. Germline V lookup: CDR1 SGHNT, CDR2 YYREEE (reference sequence). In DNA, the CDR3 is TGTGCCAGCAGCTTGCGGGAGTCCTACGAGCAGTACTTC. Translation: CASSLRESYEQYF. The full variable domain, completed using reference TRBV5-4 and TRBJ2-7, is ETGVTQSPTHLIKTRGQQVTLRCSSQSGHNTVSWYQQALGQGPQFIFQYYREEENGRGNFPPRFSGLQFPNYSSELNVNALELDDSALYLCASSLRESYEQYFGPGTRLTVT.

A remark on this clone: The same CDR3 also results from other DNA sequences found in this sample. This chain connects TRBV27 to TRBJ2-3; possible D gene TRBD2, 5 bases. Looked up from germline, CDR1 is MNHEY and CDR2 is SMNVEV (reference sequence). The CDR3 spans 15 residues. V shed 2 bases and J shed 2 bases, with 11 bases lying between them. The CDR3 nucleotides are TGTGCCAGCAGTTTAAGAGGGAGCTCCACAGATACGCAGTATTTT. Translated, it gives CASSLRGSSTDTQYF.